Presented here are 19 T cell receptor beta chains from one specimen sequenced in a study of cytomegalovirus exposure and HLA in healthy donors (TCRdb year 2017). Preparation of the library involved the immunoSEQ multiplex PCR assay. The multiplex PCR relied on a mix of 60 forward primers for TCR Vbeta segments and 13 reverse primers for TCR Jbeta segments. TCRdb stores this immuneACCESS table with in-frame sequences only. Part of the clones is absent; in the studies checked, under half of the shortfall reflects unresolved V genes, and no reason is known for the rest. In this sample the table shows around 150,000 clones, 75% to 85% of which occur a single time. 6% to 6.5% of the sample goes to the ten largest clones. Sequenced: PBMCs. The receptors were gathered from a man aged 50-60 years in good health and CMV-seropositive.

The chain is built from TRBV5-1 and TRBJ2-1; 10 bases are a match to TRBD2. The V gene's germline CDR1 is SGHRS and CDR2 YFSETQ. This CDR3 spans 17 amino acids. J gave up 1 base and V 4 bases, and 8 bases lay outside the gene matches. CDR3 nucleotides: TGCGCCAGCAGCGCCAGCGGGAGGGCCGGTTCCTACAATGAGCAGTTCTTC. This sequence encodes CASSASGRAGSYNEQFF.

V and J are TRBV30 and TRBJ2-7; maybe TRBD2 (6 bases). The CDR3 is made up of 13 amino acids. CDR1 and CDR2 (germline): GTSNPN, SVGIG (reference sequence). V lost 3 bases and J lost 6, with 15 bases in between. CDR3 region: CAWRGLALGEQYF. The CDR3, as DNA: TGTGCCTGGAGGGGACTCGCTCTCGGCGAGCAGTACTTC.

This clone showed up just a few times. The rearrangement links TRBV6-5 to TRBJ2-2; perhaps TRBD2 as D (7 bases). CDR1 MNHEY and CDR2 SVGAGI come from the germline V gene. Trimming pared 7 bases from V and 6 bases from J, leaving 15 bases between. This CDR3 has 14 amino acids. CDR3: CASTDGGASGELFF. The CDR3, as DNA: TGTGCCAGCACCGATGGGGGGGCGTCCGGGGAGCTGTTTTTT.

The chain employs TRBV12-5 and TRBJ2-1; 10 nucleotides agree with TRBD1. The CDR3 runs to 19 residues. Germline CDR1 is LGHNT and CDR2 is FRNRAP. Trimming took 3 bases from V and 5 from J; bases not matched to a gene: 16. CDR3: CASGFYPRATGGIDNEQFF. CDR3 nucleotide sequence: TGTGCTAGTGGTTTCTACCCACGAGCGACAGGGGGCATAGACAATGAGCAGTTCTTC.

The rearrangement uses TRBV5-1 and TRBJ2-1; TRBD2 aligns across 14 bases. J gave up 14 bases and V 0 bases, and 7 bases lay outside the gene matches. The CDR3 contains 15 residues. CDR1 is SGHRS, CDR2 YFSETQ, per germline. DNA of the CDR3: TGCGCCAGCAGCTTGGAGGGGACTAGCGGGAGAAGTAAGTTCTTC. Translated: CASSLEGTSGRSKFF.

This clone appeared a few times. The J gene is TRBJ2-1, the V gene TRBV18; no clear D. This CDR3 has 15 amino acids. Trimming pared 5 bases from V and 0 bases from J, leaving 11 bases between. Per germline, CDR1 KGHSH and CDR2 LQKENI. CDR3 sequence (DNA): TGTGCCAGCTCAATGGTCGCGAGCTCCTACAATGAGCAGTTCTTC. Protein sequence: CASSMVASSYNEQFF. Variable domain in full (rest from reference TRBV18 and TRBJ2-1): NAGVMQNPRHLVRRRGQEARLRCSPMKGHSHVYWYRQLPEEGLKFMVYLQKENIIDESGMPKERFSAEFPKEGPSILRIQQVVRGDSAAYFCASSMVASSYNEQFFGPGTRLTVL.

The V and J genes are TRBV6-5 and TRBJ2-3; 7 nucleotides match TRBD2. The CDR3 totals 14 residues. Germline lookup yields CDR1 MNHEY and CDR2 SVGAGI. With 8 bases clipped from V and 4 bases from J, the junction kept 9 bases outside the gene matches. The CDR3 here is CASGGSPEPDTQYF. DNA of the CDR3: TGTGCCAGCGGCGGGAGTCCAGAGCCAGATACGCAGTATTTT.

This clone was seen only a few times. V usage is TRBV5-4 and J usage is TRBJ1-1; the D gene is possibly TRBD1 (5 bases). This CDR3 has 14 residues. Germline V gene data show CDR1 as SGHNT and CDR2 as YYREEE (reference sequence). V was shortened by 2 bases and J by 2 bases, with 10 bases between the two germline ends. The CDR3, as DNA: TGTGCCAGCAGCTTTCTCCAGGGCAACACTGAAGCTTTCTTT. Amino acid sequence: CASSFLQGNTEAFF.

The V and J genes are TRBV19 and TRBJ1-3, with TRBD1 matching 9 bases. The CDR3 sequence is 15 residues long. After removal of 7 bases from V and 4 bases from J, the junction contained 8 bases not matched to a gene. Germline CDR1 LNHDA, CDR2 SQIVND (reference sequence). CDR3 loop: CASKRTGGGGNTIYF. CDR3 DNA sequence: TGTGCCAGTAAACGAACAGGGGGCGGAGGAAACACCATATATTTT. The complete variable domain, with remaining parts taken from reference TRBV19 and TRBJ1-3, reads DGGITQSPKYLFRKEGQNVTLSCEQNLNHDAMYWYRQDPGQGLRLIYYSQIVNDFQKGDIAEGYSVSREKKESFPLTVTSAQKNPTAFYLCASKRTGGGGNTIYFGEGSWLTVV.

This chain uses TRBV7-2 with TRBJ1-1; perhaps TRBD1 as D (5 bases). V was shortened by 4 bases and J by 10 bases, with 19 bases between the two germline ends. The germline V gene encodes CDR1 SGHTA and CDR2 FQGNSA. This CDR3 is built from 14 residues. The CDR3 region is CASSSTDQPGGAFF. The CDR3, as DNA: TGTGCCAGCAGCTCGACGGACCAGCCGGGGGGAGCTTTCTTT.

The chain combines TRBV27 with TRBJ1-2; TRBD1 agrees at 8 bases. With 6 bases clipped from V and 5 bases from J, the junction kept 5 bases outside the gene matches. The CDR3 is made up of 13 amino acids. Germline assignment: CDR1 MNHEY and CDR2 SMNVEV (reference sequence). CDR3 sequence (DNA): TGTGCCAGCAGCACCCGGGACAGGTATGGCTACACCTTC. Its protein product is CASSTRDRYGYTF.

This clone was counted only a few times. The J gene is TRBJ2-5, the V gene TRBV7-9; tentative D call: TRBD1 (5 bases). The germline gives CDR1 SEHNR, CDR2 FQNEAQ (reference sequence). The CDR3 length is 14 residues. The ends were cut back, 4 bases at V and 1 base at J, with 10 bases in the middle. CDR3 protein: CASSWGQGQETQYF. The DNA of the CDR3 is TGTGCCAGCAGCTGGGGTCAGGGCCAAGAGACCCAGTACTTC.

The chain combines TRBV5-1 with TRBJ2-1; TRBD1 might be the D (6 bases). Trimming removed 1 base at V and 5 bases at J, with 16 bases between. Germline CDR1 SGHRS, CDR2 YFSETQ. This CDR3 comprises 16 residues. CDR3 sequence reads: CASSLTRTEGNNEQFF. The CDR3 DNA is TGCGCCAGCAGCTTGACCCGGACAGAGGGGAACAATGAGCAGTTCTTC.

This rearrangement joins TRBV6-5 to TRBJ1-6; possible D gene TRBD1, 6 bases. Deletions cut 4 bases from V and 6 bases from J, with 13 bases between. Germline V gene sequence: CDR1 MNHEY, CDR2 SVGAGI. CDR3 length equals 15 residues. The DNA for the CDR3 is TGTGCCAGCAGTTTCAGTGACAGGAGTAATTCACCCCTCCACTTT. This translates into CASSFSDRSNSPLHF.

The chain uses TRBV25-1 and TRBJ2-3; possible D gene TRBD1, 6 bases. Trimming removed 4 bases from V and 4 bases from J, with 9 bases in between. Germline V lookup: CDR1 MGHDK, CDR2 SYGVNS. This CDR3 spans 13 amino acids. CDR3 loop: CASSGAGADTQYF. The CDR3 DNA sequence: TGTGCCAGCAGTGGGGCAGGGGCAGATACGCAGTATTTT. The variable domain in full, completed from reference TRBV25-1 and TRBJ2-3, reads EADIYQTPRYLVIGTGKKITLECSQTMGHDKMYWYQQDPGMELHLIHYSYGVNSTEKGDLSSESTVSRIRTEHFPLTLESARPSHTSQYLCASSGAGADTQYFGPGTRLTVL.

V gene TRBV5-1 combines with J gene TRBJ2-5, with 10 bases matching TRBD1. This CDR3 comprises 14 residues. V lost 4 bases to trimming and J lost 5 bases; unmatched junction nucleotides: 5. The germline V gene encodes CDR1 SGHRS and CDR2 YFSETQ. The CDR3 here is CASSNGQGVETQYF. CDR3 in DNA: TGCGCCAGCAGCAACGGACAGGGGGTGGAGACCCAGTACTTC.

This clone was seen only a few times. The chain joins TRBV4-1 to TRBJ1-3; D unresolved. CDR1 is MGHRA, CDR2 YSYEKL, per germline. The germline V and J ends were trimmed by 0 bases and 0 bases, with 12 bases remaining between them. The CDR3 is 17 residues long. The CDR3, as DNA: TGCGCCAGCAGCCAAGACGAGGGAGCGGGCTCTGGAAACACCATATATTTT. Translated: CASSQDEGAGSGNTIYF.

The chain uses TRBV15 and TRBJ2-1, with 9 bases lining up with TRBD1. The CDR3 covers 15 residues. Germline V gives CDR1 LNHNV, CDR2 YYDKDF (reference sequence). Trimming removed 3 bases from V and 3 bases from J; junction bases left unmatched: 3. The CDR3 DNA reads as TGTGCCACCAGCAGGGGGACAGGGAGCTACAATGAGCAGTTCTTC. It codes for CATSRGTGSYNEQFF.

As DNA, the CDR3 is TGCAGCGTGGTCAGGGGAAGAACTAGCGGGAATACTCGGGAGCAGTACTTC. It codes for CSVVRGRTSGNTREQYF. V and J are TRBV29-1 and TRBJ2-7; 10 bases line up with TRBD2. Germline V gives CDR1 SQVTM, CDR2 ANQGSEA. The CDR3 loop spans 17 amino acids. V lost 6 bases to trimming and J lost 7 bases; unmatched junction nucleotides: 21.